The rows below give T cell receptor beta chains drawn from one sample of a study of shared clonotypes between healthy human individuals. The method was immunoSEQ multiplex PCR; TCRdb's version includes in-frame clones alone and lacks a portion of them. The sample has 2 million to 3 million clones; 80% to 95% are singletons. The sample comprised naive CD4+ T cells from PBMCs. All receptors come from a man between 18 and 29 years old in good health. Some clones in this sample may be carry-over from other donors' samples. The CDR3 runs from the conserved cysteine through the conserved F or W. Rows give clone size only sometimes, using once, few, many, or a class for an expanded clone.

v_gene,abundance,j_gene,CDR3aa
TRBV4-3,once,TRBJ2-3,CASSQDRRSSTDTQYF
TRBV18,-,TRBJ1-3,CASSPFSGASLNTIYF
TRBV5-1,-,TRBJ2-2,CASSLAGGSGSMTGELFF
TRBV18,-,TRBJ2-3,CASSPGAADTQYF
TRBV28,-,TRBJ1-5,CASRGVLQPQHF
TRBV18,-,TRBJ2-7,CASSPDFGSYEQYF
TRBV18,-,TRBJ1-1,CASSPRQFEAFF
TRBV7-9,once,TRBJ2-2,CASSFHDTSTGELFF
TRBV5-1,-,TRBJ1-1,CASSLGADLLNTEAFF
TRBV5-4,-,TRBJ2-3,CASSLLAGATDTQYF
TRBV7-9,-,TRBJ2-7,CASSFYTSRSRSEQYF
TRBV5-1,-,TRBJ1-3,CASSLVPGDGNTIYF
TRBV28,-,TRBJ1-6,CASSSPSSYNSPLHF
TRBV7-2,once,TRBJ1-2,CASSPYRSTLGGGYTF
TRBV10-3,-,TRBJ2-7,CAISVRDTTYEQYF
TRBV10-3,-,TRBJ2-5,CAISEDSLAGGQQETQYF
TRBV6-6,-,TRBJ2-7,CASSSSGTAYYEQYF
TRBV7-2,-,TRBJ2-3,CASSLAATPSTDTQYF
TRBV12-5,-,TRBJ2-1,CASGSGLAGVYNEQFF
TRBV7-9,-,TRBJ1-3,CASSQPRASASGNTIYF
TRBV19,-,TRBJ2-1,CASSPPGLAGGYEQFF
TRBV28,-,TRBJ2-5,CASSDQQGAQETQYF
TRBV9,-,TRBJ2-7,CASSVGLGITYEQYF
TRBV6-5,-,TRBJ2-3,CASSQRPTDTQYF
TRBV6-5,-,TRBJ2-1,CASTGVENEQFF
TRBV5-1,-,TRBJ1-2,CASSPDPGQGAKGYTF
TRBV28,-,TRBJ1-5,CASSPRGLTGSQPQHF
TRBV11-2,-,TRBJ2-3,CASSLEEGRPGTQYF
TRBV30,-,-,CAWSLITGPYEQYF
TRBV14,-,TRBJ2-1,CASSQSSPYNEQFF
TRBV2,-,TRBJ1-5,CAGREAGSNQPQHF
TRBV6-5,-,TRBJ1-2,CASTSGQGARGYTF
TRBV28,-,TRBJ1-6,CASSPTTGQSPLHF
TRBV25-1,-,TRBJ1-5,CASSERRDQPQHF
TRBV10-3,-,TRBJ2-3,CAISAGLAGEDTQYF
TRBV7-2,-,TRBJ1-3,CASSSLPDRVDTIYF
TRBV19,-,TRBJ1-5,CASKDTAQPKPNQPQHF
TRBV9,once,TRBJ2-3,CASSPSGLAGQDTQYF
TRBV28,-,TRBJ2-5,CASLDPAGRETQYF
TRBV5-1,once,TRBJ2-1,CASSFRLSLAALSNEQFF